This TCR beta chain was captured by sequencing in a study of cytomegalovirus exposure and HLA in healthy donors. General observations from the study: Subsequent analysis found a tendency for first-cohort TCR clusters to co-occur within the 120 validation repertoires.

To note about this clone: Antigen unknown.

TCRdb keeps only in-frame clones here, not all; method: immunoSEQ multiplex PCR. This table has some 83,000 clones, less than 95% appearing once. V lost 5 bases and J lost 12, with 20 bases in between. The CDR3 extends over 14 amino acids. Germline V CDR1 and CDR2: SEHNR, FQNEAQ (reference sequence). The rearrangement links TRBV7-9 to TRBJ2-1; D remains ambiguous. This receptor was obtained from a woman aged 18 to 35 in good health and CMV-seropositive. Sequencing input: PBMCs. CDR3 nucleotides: TGTGCCAGCAGCGCTGAAGTCCAGAGGTTCGGGCAGTTCTTC. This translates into CASSAEVQRFGQFF.